This TCR beta chain was identified during a study of blood T cells in healthy people across ages. For the second PCR, which ran for 7 to 11 cycles, a sample-barcoded 5' primer and a J-beta primer mix were used. Each CDR3 protein gets one entry after TCRdb re-called the 5' RACE reads with MiXCR. The sample records about 1,000,000 distinct CDR3 sequences, under 45% being singletons. This clonotype was found a few times. The V segment lost 3 bases and the J segment 5 bases; nucleotides outside the gene matches: 18. This CDR3 is 18 amino acids long. Germline CDR1 reads DFQATT; CDR2 reads SNEGSKA (reference sequence).

The chain carries TRBV20-1 and TRBJ2-1; TRBD2 agrees at 8 bases. Sequences were obtained from blood. This TCR was recovered from a woman aged 55-70 years in good health. The CDR3 nucleotides read TGCAGTGCTAGGGTCCGTCGGGAGGGCCGTCTGGGGGACAATGAGCAGTTCTTC. It codes for CSARVRREGRLGDNEQFF.